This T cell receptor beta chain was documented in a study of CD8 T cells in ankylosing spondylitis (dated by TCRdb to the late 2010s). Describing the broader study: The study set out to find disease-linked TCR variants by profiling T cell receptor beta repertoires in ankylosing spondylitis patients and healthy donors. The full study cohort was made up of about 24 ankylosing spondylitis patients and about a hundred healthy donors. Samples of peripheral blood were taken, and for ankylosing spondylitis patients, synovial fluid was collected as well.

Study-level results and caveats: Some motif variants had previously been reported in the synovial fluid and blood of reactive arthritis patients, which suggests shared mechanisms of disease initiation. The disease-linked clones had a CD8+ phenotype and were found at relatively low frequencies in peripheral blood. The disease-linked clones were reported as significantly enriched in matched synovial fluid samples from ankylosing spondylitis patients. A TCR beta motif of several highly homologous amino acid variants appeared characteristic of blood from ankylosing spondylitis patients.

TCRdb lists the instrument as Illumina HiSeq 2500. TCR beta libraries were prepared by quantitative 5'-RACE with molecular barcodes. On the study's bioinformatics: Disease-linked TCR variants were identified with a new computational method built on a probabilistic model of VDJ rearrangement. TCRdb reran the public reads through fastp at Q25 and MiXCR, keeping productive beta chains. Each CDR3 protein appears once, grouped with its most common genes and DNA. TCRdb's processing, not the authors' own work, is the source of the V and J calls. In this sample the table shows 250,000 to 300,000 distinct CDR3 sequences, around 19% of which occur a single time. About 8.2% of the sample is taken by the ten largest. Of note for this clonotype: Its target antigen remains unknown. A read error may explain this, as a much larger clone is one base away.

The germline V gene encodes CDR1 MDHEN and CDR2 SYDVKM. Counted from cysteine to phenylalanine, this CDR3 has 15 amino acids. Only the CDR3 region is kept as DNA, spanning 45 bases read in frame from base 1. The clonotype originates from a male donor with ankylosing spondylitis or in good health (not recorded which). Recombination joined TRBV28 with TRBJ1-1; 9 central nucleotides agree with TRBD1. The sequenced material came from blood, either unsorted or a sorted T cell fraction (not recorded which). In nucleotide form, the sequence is TGTGCCAGCACCGTACACGGGACAGGGCGGACTGATGCTTTCTTT. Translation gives CASTVHGTGRTDAFF.